The clone carrying this T cell receptor beta chain was seen a handful of times. The CDR3 length is 15 residues. J was trimmed by 0 bases and V by 1 base; bases with no gene match: 3. Germline lookup yields CDR1 SGDLS and CDR2 YYNGEE. Data came from immunoSEQ multiplex PCR; TCRdb stores just in-frame clones and leaves some out. The sample holds roughly 120,000 clones, 70% to 90% seen once. The sample belongs to a study of blood T cell repertoires in COVID-19. This TCR was recovered from a human donor in a cohort sampled during active COVID-19. The V gene is TRBV9, the J gene TRBJ1-1; 7 nucleotides match TRBD1. Source material: peripheral blood. DNA for the CDR3: TGTGCCAGCAGCGTAAGAACAGGGGTGAACACTGAAGCTTTCTTT. It codes for CASSVRTGVNTEAFF.